One and the same sample provided the 2 T cell receptor beta chains below, sequenced in a study of cytomegalovirus exposure and HLA in healthy donors. The primer mix had 60 Vbeta and 13 Jbeta primers. Using immunoSEQ multiplex PCR, the repertoire was profiled, and TCRdb retains in-frame clones only, with some absent. The repertoire holds some 190,000 clones, with about 77% as singletons. Specimen: PBMCs. The receptors stem from a man younger than 40 in good health and CMV-seropositive.

This clone turned up a few times. The chain has TRBV4-2 and TRBJ2-7; perhaps TRBD1 as D (5 bases). Germline CDR1 is LGHNA and CDR2 is YNFKEQ. The ends were cut back, 0 bases at V and 3 bases at J, with 12 bases in the middle. The CDR3 has 15 amino acids. CDR3: CASSQDQGNVYEQYF. The CDR3 DNA reads as TGTGCCAGCAGCCAAGATCAGGGAAATGTCTACGAGCAGTACTTC.

In its sample, this clone was seen a few times. The gene calls are TRBV7-2 and TRBJ2-7; TRBD2 is a possible D gene (6 bases). The V gene lost 5 bases and the J gene lost 0 bases, with 11 bases spanning the gap. This CDR3 region has 14 residues. Germline assignment: CDR1 SGHTA and CDR2 FQGNSA. CDR3: CASSPGGSSYEQYF. In DNA form, the CDR3 reads TGTGCCAGCAGCCCCGGGGGAAGCTCCTACGAGCAGTACTTC. The full variable domain, in which reference TRBV7-2 and TRBJ2-7 provide the parts outside the CDR3, is GAGVSQSPSNKVTEKGKDVELRCDPISGHTALYWYRQSLGQGLEFLIYFQGNSAPDKSGLPSDRFSAERTGGSVSTLTIQRTQQEDSAVYLCASSPGGSSYEQYFGPGTRLTVT.